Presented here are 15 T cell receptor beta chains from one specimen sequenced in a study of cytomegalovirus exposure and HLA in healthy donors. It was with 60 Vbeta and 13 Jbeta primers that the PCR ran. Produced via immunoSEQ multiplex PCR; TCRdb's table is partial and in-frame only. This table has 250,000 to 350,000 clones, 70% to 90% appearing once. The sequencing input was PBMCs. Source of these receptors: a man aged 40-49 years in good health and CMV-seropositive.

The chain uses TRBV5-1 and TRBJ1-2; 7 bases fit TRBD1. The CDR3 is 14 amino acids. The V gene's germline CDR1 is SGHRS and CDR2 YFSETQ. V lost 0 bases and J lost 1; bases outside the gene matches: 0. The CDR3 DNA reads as TGCGCCAGCAGCTTGGGGGACAGTAACTATGGCTACACCTTC. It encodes CASSLGDSNYGYTF.

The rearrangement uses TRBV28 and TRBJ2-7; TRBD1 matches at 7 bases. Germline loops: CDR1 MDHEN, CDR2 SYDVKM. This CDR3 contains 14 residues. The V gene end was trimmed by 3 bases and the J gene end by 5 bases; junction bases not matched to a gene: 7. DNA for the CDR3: TGTGCCAGCAGTTTGTTCTGGACAGGAAACGAGCAGTACTTC. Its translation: CASSLFWTGNEQYF.

CDR3 in DNA: TGTGCCAGCATAAGTAGCGGGAGTTCGGGGCAGTTCTTC. This encodes CASISSGSSGQFF. The chain is built from TRBV28 and TRBJ2-1; 9 bases fit TRBD2. V was clipped by 7 bases and J by 12 bases; unmatched bases: 10. Germline V gene data show CDR1 as MDHEN and CDR2 as SYDVKM. CDR3 size: 13 residues.

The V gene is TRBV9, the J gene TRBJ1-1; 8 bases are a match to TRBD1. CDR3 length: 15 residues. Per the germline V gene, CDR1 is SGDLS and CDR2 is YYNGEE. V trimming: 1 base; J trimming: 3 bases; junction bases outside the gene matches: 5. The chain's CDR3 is CASSVTGGRYTEAFF. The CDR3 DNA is TGTGCCAGCAGCGTAACAGGGGGTAGGTACACTGAAGCTTTCTTT.

Here the CDR3 reads CASSPASGNSGANVLTF. The DNA for the CDR3 is TGTGCCAGCTCACCAGCTAGCGGGAACTCTGGGGCCAACGTCCTGACTTTC. The gene calls are TRBV18 and TRBJ2-6; TRBD2 matches 9 bases. The CDR3 has 17 residues. Germline lookup yields CDR1 KGHSH and CDR2 LQKENI. The trim removed 2 bases at V and 0 bases at J, leaving 2 bases unmatched.

CDR3 in amino acids: CASSPRGDSNQPQHF. The CDR3 DNA is TGTGCCAGCTCACCCCGCGGGGATAGCAATCAGCCCCAGCATTTT. This chain connects TRBV18 to TRBJ1-5; D is ambiguous. CDR1 is KGHSH and CDR2 is LQKENI in the germline V gene. This CDR3 contains 15 residues. Trimming left V 3 bases short and J 0 bases short, with 9 bases between. The full variable domain, with the rest looked up from reference TRBV18 and TRBJ1-5, is NAGVMQNPRHLVRRRGQEARLRCSPMKGHSHVYWYRQLPEEGLKFMVYLQKENIIDESGMPKERFSAEFPKEGPSILRIQQVVRGDSAAYFCASSPRGDSNQPQHFGDGTRLSIL.

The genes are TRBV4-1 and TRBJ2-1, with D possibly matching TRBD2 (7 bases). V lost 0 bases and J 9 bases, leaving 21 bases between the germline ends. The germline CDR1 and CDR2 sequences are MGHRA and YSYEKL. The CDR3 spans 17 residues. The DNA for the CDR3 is TGCGCCAGCAGCCAAGAAAGGGGGACTATGAGGAGCGGTGAGCAGTTCTTC. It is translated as CASSQERGTMRSGEQFF.

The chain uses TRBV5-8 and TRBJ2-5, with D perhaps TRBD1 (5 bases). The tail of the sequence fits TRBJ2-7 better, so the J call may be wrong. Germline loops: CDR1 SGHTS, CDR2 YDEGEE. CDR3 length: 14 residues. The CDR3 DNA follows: TGTGCCAGCAGCTTGGCCGGCCAGGGCTACGAGCAGTACTTC. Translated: CASSLAGQGYEQYF.

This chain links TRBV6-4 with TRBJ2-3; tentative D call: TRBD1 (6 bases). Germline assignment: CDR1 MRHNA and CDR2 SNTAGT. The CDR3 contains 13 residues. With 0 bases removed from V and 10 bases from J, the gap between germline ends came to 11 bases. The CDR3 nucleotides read TGTGCCAGCAGTGACTCGTCAGAGGGGGCGCAGTATTTT. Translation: CASSDSSEGAQYF.

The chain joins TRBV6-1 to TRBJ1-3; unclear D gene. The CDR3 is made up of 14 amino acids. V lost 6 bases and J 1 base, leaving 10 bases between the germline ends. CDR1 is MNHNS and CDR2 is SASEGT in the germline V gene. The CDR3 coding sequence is TGTGCCAGCAGCAAACTCCCGTCTGGAAACACCATATATTTT. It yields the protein CASSKLPSGNTIYF.

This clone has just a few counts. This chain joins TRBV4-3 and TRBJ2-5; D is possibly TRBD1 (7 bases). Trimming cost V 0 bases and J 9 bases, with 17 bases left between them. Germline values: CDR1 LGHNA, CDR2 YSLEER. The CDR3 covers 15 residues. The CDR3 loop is CASSQDRGVLGAQYF. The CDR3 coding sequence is TGCGCCAGCAGCCAAGACAGGGGGGTTCTGGGCGCCCAGTACTTC.

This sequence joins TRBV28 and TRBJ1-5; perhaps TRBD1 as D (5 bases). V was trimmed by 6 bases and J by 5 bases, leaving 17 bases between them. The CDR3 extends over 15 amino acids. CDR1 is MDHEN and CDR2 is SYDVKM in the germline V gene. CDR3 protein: CASSTAGGFYQPQHF. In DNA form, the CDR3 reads TGTGCCAGCAGCACGGCCGGGGGGTTCTATCAGCCCCAGCATTTT.

The CDR3 spells CASSLPRTDTQYF. Here the CDR3 DNA reads TGTGCCAGCAGCTTACCTAGAACAGATACGCAGTATTTT. This rearrangement joins TRBV7-9 to TRBJ2-3; no clear D. The CDR3 totals 13 residues. Germline assignment: CDR1 SEHNR and CDR2 FQNEAQ (reference sequence). The V end lost 2 bases, the J end lost 3 bases, and 6 bases lay between the germline ends.

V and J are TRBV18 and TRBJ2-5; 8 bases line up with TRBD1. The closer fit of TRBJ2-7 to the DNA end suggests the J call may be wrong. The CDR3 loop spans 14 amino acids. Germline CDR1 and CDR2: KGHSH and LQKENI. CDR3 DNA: TGTGCCAGCTCACCGACAGGGGCGAGGAACGAGCAGTACTTC. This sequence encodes CASSPTGARNEQYF.

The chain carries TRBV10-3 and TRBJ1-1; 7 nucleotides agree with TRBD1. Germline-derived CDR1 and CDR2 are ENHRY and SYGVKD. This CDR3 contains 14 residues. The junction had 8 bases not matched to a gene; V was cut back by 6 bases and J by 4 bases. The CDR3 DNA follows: TGTGCCATCAGAAGCGTTTCAGGGGGCACTGAAGCTTTCTTT. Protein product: CAIRSVSGGTEAFF.